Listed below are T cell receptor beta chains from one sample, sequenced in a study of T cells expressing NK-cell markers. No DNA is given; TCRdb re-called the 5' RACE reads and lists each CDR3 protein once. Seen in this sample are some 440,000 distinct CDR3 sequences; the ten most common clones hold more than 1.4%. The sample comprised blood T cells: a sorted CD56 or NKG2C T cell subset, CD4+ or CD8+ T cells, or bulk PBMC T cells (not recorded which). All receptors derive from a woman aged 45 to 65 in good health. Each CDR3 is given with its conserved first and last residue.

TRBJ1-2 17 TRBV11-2 CASSLGGLFKANYGYTF
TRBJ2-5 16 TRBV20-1 CSAEGGGSVYQETQYF
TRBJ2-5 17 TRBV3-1 CASSQRTSGRYQETQYF
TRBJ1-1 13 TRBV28 CASSLTGRDEAFF
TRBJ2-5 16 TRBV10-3 CAISEVRNTWQETQYF
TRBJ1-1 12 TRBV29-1 CSVVFGGGEAFF
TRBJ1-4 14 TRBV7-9 CASSAGHNNEKLFF
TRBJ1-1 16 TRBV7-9 CASSLKDRGTHTEAFF
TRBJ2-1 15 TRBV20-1 CSAGDGRSWYNEQFF
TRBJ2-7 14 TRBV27 CASSRARGLYEQYF
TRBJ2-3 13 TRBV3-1 CASGTDGADTQYF
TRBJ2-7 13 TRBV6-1 CASSETGLAVQYF
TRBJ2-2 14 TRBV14 CASSPPDNTGELFF
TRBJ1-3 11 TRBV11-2 CASRMGHTIYF
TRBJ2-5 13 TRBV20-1 CSAFSGRIGTQYF
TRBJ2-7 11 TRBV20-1 CSARLAIEQYF
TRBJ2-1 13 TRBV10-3 CAISFSDLNEQFF
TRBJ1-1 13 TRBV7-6 CASSLGPLGEAFF
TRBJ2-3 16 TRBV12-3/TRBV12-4 CASIHTMVARTDTQYF
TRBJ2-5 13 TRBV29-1 CSVGAVAWETQYF
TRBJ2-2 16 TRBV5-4 CASKSRTHGDTGELFF
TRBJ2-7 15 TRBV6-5 CASSTGLAGSYEQYF
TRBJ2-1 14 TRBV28 CASSFRNTPNEQFF
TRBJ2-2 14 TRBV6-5 CATRRGDGTGELFF
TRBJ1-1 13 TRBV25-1 CATMGQGLGEAFF
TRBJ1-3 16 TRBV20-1 CSARSSRGVEGNTIYF
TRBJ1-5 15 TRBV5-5 CASSHAGGGNQPQHF
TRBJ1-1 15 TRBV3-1 CASSQEAGGGTEAFF
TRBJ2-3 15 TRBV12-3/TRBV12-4 CASTLGLASTDTQYF
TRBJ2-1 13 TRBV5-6 CASSRILVNEQFF
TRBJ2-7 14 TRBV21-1 CASTHRGGDYEQYF
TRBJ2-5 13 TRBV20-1 CSAYGTVQETQYF
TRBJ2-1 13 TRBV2 CASSGGQGYEQFF
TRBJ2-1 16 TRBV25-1 CASSVRFVISYNEQFF
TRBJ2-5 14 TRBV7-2 CASSPPSGTETQYF
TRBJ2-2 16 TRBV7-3 CASSSNSGIVPGELFF
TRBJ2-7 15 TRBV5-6 CASSSGTGMTYEQYF
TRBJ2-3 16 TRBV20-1 CSASPQTRTSTDTQYF
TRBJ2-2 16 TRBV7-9 CASSLESGRGTGELFF
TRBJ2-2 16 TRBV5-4 CASSYGLAGNTGELFF
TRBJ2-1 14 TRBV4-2 CASSPPSGHNEQFF
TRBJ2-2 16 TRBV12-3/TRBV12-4 CASSYEAGGSTGELFF
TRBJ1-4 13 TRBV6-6 CASSFRGGEKLFF
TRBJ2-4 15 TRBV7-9 CASSQRGGEGNIQYF
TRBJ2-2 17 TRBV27 CASSLDRLGANTGELFF
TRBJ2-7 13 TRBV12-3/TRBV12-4 CASSLKYSYEQYF
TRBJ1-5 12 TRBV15 CATSREGTRAHF
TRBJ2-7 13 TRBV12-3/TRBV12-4 CASSYDALAGRYF
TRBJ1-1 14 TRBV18 CASLALHKNTEAFF
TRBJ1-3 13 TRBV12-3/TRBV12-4 CASSLPGGNTIYF
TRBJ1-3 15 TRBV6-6 CASRRQALSGNTIYF
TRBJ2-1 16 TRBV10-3 CAISEGSGGKYNEQFF
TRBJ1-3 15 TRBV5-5 CASSLRQSPGNTIYF
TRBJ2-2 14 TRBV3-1 CASSQGRPTGELFF